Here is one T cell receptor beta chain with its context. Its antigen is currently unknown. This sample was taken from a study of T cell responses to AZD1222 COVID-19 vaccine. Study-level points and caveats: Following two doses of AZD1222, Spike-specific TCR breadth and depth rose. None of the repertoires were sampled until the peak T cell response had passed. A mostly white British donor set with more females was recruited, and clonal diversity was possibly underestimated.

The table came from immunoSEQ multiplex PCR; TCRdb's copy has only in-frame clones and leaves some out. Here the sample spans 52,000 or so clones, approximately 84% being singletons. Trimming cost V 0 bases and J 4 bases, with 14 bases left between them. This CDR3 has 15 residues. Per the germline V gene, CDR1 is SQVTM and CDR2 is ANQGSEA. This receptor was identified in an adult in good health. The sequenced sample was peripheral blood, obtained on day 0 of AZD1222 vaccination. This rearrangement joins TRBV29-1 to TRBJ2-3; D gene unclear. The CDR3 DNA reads TGCAGCGTTGAAGATCTAGGCCGAGGACCAGATACGCAGTATTTT. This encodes CSVEDLGRGPDTQYF.